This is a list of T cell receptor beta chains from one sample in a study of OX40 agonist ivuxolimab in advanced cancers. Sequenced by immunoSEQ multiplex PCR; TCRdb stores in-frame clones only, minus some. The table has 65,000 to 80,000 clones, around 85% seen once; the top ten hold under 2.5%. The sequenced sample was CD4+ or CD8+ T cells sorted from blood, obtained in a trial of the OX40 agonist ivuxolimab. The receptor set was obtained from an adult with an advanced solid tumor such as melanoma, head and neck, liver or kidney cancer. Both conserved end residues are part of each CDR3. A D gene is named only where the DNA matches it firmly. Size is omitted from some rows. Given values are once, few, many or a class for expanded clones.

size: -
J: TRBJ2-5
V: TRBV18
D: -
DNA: TGTGCCAGCTCACCACAGTTAGGAGGTGGGGAGACCCAGTACTTC
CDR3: CASSPQLGGGETQYF

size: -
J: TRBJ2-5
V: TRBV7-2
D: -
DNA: TGTGCCAGCAGCTTAACGCTAACGCAAGAGACCCAGTACTTC
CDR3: CASSLTLTQETQYF

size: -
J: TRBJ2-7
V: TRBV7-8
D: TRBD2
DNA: TGTGCCAGCAGCTCCCGGGGGAGGGACTCTAACGAGCAGTACTTC
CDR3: CASSSRGRDSNEQYF

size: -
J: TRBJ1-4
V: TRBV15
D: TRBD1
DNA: TGTGCCACCAGCAGAGATCCCGGGACAGGGAATGAAAAACTGTTTTTT
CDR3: CATSRDPGTGNEKLFF

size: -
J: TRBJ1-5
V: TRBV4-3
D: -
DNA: TGCGCCAGCAGCCAGGAACGTTGGGAGCCCCAGCATTTT
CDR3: CASSQERWEPQHF

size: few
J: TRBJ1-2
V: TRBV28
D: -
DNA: TGTGCCAGCAGTTTATTCGGGTACCGTGGCTACACCTTC
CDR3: CASSLFGYRGYTF

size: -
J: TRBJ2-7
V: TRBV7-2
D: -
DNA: TGTGCCAGCAGCCAGACAGTTGACGAGCAGTACTTC
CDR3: CASSQTVDEQYF

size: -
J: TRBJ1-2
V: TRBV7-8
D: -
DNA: TGTGCCAGCAGCGTCCGACAGGCGGTCTATGGCTACACCTTC
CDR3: CASSVRQAVYGYTF

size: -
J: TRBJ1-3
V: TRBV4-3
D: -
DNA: TGCGCCAGCAGCCAAGATCTCAGCCGGGGGTTGGGAGGAAACACCATATATTTT
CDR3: CASSQDLSRGLGGNTIYF

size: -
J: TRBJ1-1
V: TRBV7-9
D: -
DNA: TGTGCCAGCAGCTTCGGGACATCGAACACTGAAGCTTTCTTT
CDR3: CASSFGTSNTEAFF

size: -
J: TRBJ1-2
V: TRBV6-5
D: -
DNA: TGTGCCAGCAGTGAATCGCAGGGGTTGGGCTACACCTTC
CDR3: CASSESQGLGYTF

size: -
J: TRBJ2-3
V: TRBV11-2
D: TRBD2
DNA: TGTGCCAGCAGCCGTAGCGGGGGCAACACAGATACGCAGTATTTT
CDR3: CASSRSGGNTDTQYF

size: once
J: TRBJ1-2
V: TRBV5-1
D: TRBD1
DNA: TGCGCCAGCAGCTTGGAGGGGACAGGGGTTGGCTACACCTTC
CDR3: CASSLEGTGVGYTF

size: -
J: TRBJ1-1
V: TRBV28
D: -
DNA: TGTGCCAGCCGCGTCAGGGGACGGGCTGAAGCTTTCTTT
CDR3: CASRVRGRAEAFF

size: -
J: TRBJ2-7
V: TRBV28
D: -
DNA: TGTGCCAGCAGCCCTGCAGGACAGCAATACTCCTACGAGCAGTACTTC
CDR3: CASSPAGQQYSYEQYF

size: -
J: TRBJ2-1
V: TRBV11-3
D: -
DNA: TGTGCCAGCAGCTTGGGGGGCCAGAATGAGCAGTTCTTC
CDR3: CASSLGGQNEQFF

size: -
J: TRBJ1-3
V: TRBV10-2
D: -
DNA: TGCGCCAGCAGTGACCTCTCGGGCTCTGGAAACACCATATATTTT
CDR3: CASSDLSGSGNTIYF

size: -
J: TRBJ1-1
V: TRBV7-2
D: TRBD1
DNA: TGTGCCAGCAGCTTAAATCCGACAAGGGGGCTGAACACTGAAGCTTTCTTT
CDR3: CASSLNPTRGLNTEAFF

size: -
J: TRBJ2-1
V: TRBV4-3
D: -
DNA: TGCGCCAGCAGCCAACAGACTGGAGTGGGGGAGCAGTTCTTC
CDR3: CASSQQTGVGEQFF

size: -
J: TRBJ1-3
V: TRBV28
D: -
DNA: TGTGCCAGCAGTGCCCCCCATACTAGGATCGGAAACACCATATATTTT
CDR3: CASSAPHTRIGNTIYF

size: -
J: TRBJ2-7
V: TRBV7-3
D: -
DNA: TGTGCCAGCAGCTTAATGCACAGCTCCTACGAGCAGTACTTC
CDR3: CASSLMHSSYEQYF

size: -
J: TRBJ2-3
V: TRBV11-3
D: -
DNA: TGTGCCAGCAGCTTAGATACCGGGACTTCGGATACGCAGTATTTT
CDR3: CASSLDTGTSDTQYF

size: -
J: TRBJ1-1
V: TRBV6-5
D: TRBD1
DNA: TGTGCCAGCAGGGCGGGACAGCAGAACACTGAAGCTTTCTTT
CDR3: CASRAGQQNTEAFF

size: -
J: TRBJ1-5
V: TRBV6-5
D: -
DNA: TGTGCCAGCAGAGCCATACAGTTTAATCAGCCCCAGCATTTT
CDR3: CASRAIQFNQPQHF

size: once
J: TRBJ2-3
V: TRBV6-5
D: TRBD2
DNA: TGTGCCAGCAGCCCGCGGGGGGGGAGCACAGATACGCAGTATTTT
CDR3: CASSPRGGSTDTQYF

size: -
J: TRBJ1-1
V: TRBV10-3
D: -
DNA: TGTGCCATCAGTGAGTCAGGGACACGCACTGAAGCTTTCTTT
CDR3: CAISESGTRTEAFF

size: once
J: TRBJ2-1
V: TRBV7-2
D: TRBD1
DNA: TGTGCCAGCAGCTCACCGGGACAGGGACCCCACAATGAGCAGTTCTTC
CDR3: CASSSPGQGPHNEQFF

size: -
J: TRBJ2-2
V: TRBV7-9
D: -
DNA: TGTGCCAGCAGCCCGGGACGGTACACCGGGGAGCTGTTTTTT
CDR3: CASSPGRYTGELFF

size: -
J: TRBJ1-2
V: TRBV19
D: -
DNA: TGTGCCAGTAGGGTACGGGACCTCACGGGGGCTAACTATGGCTACACCTTC
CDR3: CASRVRDLTGANYGYTF

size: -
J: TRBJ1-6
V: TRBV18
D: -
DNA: TGTGCCAGCTCCCCACGGACAGCCGATAATTCACCCCTCCACTTT
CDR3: CASSPRTADNSPLHF

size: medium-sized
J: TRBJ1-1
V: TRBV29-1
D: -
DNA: TGCAGCGTTGGTGCAGGGGACGCTGAAGCTTTCTTT
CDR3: CSVGAGDAEAFF

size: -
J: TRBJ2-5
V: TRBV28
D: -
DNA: TGTGCCAGCAGTCCAGGATTAACCAGGGTTGAGACCCAGTACTTC
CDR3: CASSPGLTRVETQYF

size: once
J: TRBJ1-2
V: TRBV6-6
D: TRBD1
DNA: TGTGCCAGCAGTTCCCCGGACAGGCTTTATGGCTACACCTTC
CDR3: CASSSPDRLYGYTF

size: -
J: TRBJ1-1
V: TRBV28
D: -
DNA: TGTGCCAGCAGGCCCAGGGGAACTGAAGCTTTCTTT
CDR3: CASRPRGTEAFF

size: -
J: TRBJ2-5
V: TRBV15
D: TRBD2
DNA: TGTGCCACCAGCAGGACTAGCGGGCCATCGGGTGAGACCCAGTACTTC
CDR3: CATSRTSGPSGETQYF

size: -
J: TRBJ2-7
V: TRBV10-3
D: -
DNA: TGTGCCATCGGGCGGGGCCCCTACGAGCAGTACTTC
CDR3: CAIGRGPYEQYF